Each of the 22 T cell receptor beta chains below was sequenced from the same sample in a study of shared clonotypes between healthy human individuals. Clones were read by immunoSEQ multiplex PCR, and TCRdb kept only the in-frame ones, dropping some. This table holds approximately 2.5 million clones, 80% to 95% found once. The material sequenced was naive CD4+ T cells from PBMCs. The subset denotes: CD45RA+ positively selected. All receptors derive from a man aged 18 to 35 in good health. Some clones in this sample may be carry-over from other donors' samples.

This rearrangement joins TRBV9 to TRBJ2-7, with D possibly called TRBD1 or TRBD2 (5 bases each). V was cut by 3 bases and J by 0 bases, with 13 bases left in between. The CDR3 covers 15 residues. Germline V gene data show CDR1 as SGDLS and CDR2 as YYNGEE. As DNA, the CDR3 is TGTGCCAGCAGCGCGGATTGGGGGAGCTCCTACGAGCAGTACTTC. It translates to CASSADWGSSYEQYF.

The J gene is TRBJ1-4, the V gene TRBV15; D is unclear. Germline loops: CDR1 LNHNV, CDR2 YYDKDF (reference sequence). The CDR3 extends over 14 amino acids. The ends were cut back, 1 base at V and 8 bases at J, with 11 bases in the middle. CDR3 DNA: TGTGCCACCAGCAGAGTCGGGGAACGAGAAAAACTGTTTTTT. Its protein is CATSRVGEREKLFF.

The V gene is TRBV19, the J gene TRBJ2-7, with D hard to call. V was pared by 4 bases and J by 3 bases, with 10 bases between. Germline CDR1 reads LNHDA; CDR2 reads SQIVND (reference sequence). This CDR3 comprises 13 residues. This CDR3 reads CASSKDLVYEQYF. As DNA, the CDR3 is TGTGCCAGTAGTAAGGATTTAGTCTACGAGCAGTACTTC. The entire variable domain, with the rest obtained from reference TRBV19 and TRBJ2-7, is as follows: DGGITQSPKYLFRKEGQNVTLSCEQNLNHDAMYWYRQDPGQGLRLIYYSQIVNDFQKGDIAEGYSVSREKKESFPLTVTSAQKNPTAFYLCASSKDLVYEQYFGPGTRLTVT.

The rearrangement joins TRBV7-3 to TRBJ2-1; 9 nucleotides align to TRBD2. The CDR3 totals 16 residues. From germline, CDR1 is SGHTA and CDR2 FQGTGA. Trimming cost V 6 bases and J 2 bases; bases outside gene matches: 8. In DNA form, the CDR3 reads TGTGCCAGCAGTCTTAGCGGGAGCGTCGCCTACAATGAGCAGTTCTTC. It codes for CASSLSGSVAYNEQFF. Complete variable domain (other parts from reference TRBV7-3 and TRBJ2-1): GAGVSQTPSNKVTEKGKYVELRCDPISGHTALYWYRQSLGQGPEFLIYFQGTGAADDSGLPNDRFFAVRPEGSVSTLKIQRTERGDSAVYLCASSLSGSVAYNEQFFGPGTRLTVL.

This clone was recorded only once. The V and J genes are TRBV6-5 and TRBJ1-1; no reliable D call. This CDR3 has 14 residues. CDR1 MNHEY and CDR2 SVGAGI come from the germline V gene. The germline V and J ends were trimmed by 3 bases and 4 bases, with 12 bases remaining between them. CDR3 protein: CASSYSRTSTEAFF. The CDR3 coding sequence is TGTGCCAGCAGTTATTCCCGAACTTCCACTGAAGCTTTCTTT.

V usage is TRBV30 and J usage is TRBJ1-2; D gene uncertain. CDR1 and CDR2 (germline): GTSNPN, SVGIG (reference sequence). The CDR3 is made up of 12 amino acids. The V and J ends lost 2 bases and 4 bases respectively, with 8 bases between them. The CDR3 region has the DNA TGTGCCTGGAGTAAAGGGAGCTATGGCTACACCTTC. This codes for CAWSKGSYGYTF.

CDR3 protein: CAISESIPGQGIESGNTIYF. The CDR3 bases are TGTGCCATCAGTGAGTCGATACCGGGACAGGGTATCGAGTCTGGAAACACCATATATTTT. The rearrangement links TRBV10-3 to TRBJ1-3, with TRBD1 matching over 9 bases. The germline CDR1 and CDR2 sequences are ENHRY and SYGVKD. The length of the CDR3 is 20 residues. Trimming took 0 bases from V and 1 from J; bases not matched to a gene: 13.

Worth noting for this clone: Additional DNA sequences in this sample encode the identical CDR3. The CDR3 coding sequence is TGCGCCAGCAGCTTGGGTCAAAGCAATCAGCCCCAGCATTTT. Translated: CASSLGQSNQPQHF. J is TRBJ1-5 and V is TRBV5-1; D is unclear. CDR1 and CDR2 from the germline V gene are SGHRS and YFSETQ. V lost 0 bases and J 1 base, leaving 5 bases between the germline ends. The CDR3 is 14 amino acids.

In DNA, the CDR3 is TGCGCCAGCAGTGAGACCCCAGCCTATGGCTACACCTTC. Translated: CASSETPAYGYTF. V and J are TRBV10-1 and TRBJ1-2; no clear D gene. Germline CDR1 WNHNN, CDR2 SYGVQD (reference sequence). Deletions cut 2 bases from V and 4 bases from J, with 8 bases between. The CDR3 extends over 13 amino acids.

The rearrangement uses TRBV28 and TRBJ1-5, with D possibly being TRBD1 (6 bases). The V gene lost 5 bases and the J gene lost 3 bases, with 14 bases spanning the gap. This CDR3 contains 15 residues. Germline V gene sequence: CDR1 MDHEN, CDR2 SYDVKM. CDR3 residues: CASSPIDRYNQPQHF. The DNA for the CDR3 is TGTGCCAGCAGTCCAATAGACAGGTACAATCAGCCCCAGCATTTT.

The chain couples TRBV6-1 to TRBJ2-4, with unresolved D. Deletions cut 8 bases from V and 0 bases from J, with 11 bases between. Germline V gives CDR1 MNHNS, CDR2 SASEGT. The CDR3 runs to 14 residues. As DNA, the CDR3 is TGTGCCAGCGACCGGGCCTTAGCCAAAAACATTCAGTACTTC. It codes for CASDRALAKNIQYF.

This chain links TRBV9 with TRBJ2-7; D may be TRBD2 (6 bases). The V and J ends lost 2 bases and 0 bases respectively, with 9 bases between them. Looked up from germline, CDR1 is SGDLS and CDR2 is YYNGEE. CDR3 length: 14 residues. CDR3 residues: CASSVSSDSYEQYF. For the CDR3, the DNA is TGTGCCAGCAGCGTTTCTAGCGACTCCTACGAGCAGTACTTC.

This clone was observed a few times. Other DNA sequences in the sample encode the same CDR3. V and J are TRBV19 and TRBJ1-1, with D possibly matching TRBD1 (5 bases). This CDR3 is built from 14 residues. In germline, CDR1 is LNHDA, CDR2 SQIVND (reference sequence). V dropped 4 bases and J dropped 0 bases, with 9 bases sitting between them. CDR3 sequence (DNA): TGTGCCAGTAGTAGGACACTTATGAACACTGAAGCTTTCTTT. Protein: CASSRTLMNTEAFF.

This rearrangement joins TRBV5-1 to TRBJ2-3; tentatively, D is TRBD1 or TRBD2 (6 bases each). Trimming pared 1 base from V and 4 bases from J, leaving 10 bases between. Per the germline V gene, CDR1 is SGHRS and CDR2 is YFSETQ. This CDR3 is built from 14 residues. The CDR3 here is CASSLTRGADTQYF. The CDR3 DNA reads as TGCGCCAGCAGCTTGACTAGGGGGGCAGATACGCAGTATTTT.

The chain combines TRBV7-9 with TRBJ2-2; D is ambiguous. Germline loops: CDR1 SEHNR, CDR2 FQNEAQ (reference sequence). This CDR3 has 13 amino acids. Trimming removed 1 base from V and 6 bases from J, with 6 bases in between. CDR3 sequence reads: CASSLDSPGELFF. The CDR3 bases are TGTGCCAGCAGCTTAGACAGCCCCGGGGAGCTGTTTTTT.

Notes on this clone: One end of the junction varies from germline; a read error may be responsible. CDR3 bases: TGTGCCAGCAGCTTCAACACCGGGACTTTCGCCTTC. As protein: CASSFNTGTFAF. This chain uses TRBV7-9 with TRBJ2-7; perhaps TRBD2 as D (6 bases). This CDR3 contains 12 residues. Germline CDR1 is SEHNR and CDR2 is FQNEAQ (reference sequence).

The CDR3: CASSVSERGYEQYF. In DNA form, the CDR3 reads TGTGCCAGCAGCGTAAGTGAAAGAGGGTACGAGCAGTACTTC. The genes are TRBV9 and TRBJ2-7; D is perhaps TRBD2 (5 bases). The CDR3 runs 14 residues. CDR1 and CDR2 (germline): SGDLS, YYNGEE. The V end was cut by 1 base, the J end by 4 bases, with 12 bases between.

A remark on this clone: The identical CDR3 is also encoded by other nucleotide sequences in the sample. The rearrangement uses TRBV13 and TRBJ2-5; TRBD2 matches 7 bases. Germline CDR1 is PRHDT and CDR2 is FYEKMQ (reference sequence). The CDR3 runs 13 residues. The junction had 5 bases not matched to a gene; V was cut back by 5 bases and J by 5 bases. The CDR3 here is CASSLRLAETQYF. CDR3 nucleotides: TGTGCCAGCAGCCTCCGACTAGCCGAGACCCAGTACTTC.

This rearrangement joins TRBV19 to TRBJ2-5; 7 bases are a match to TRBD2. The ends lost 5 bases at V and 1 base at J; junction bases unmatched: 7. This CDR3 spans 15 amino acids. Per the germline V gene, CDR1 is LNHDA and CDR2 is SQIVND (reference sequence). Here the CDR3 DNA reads TGTGCCAGTAGTCTCCGGCCTAGCGGCCAAGAGACCCAGTACTTC. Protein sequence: CASSLRPSGQETQYF.

CDR3 in amino acids: CASSRDRGRGNTIYF. The DNA for the CDR3 is TGCGCCAGCAGTCGCGACAGGGGACGCGGAAACACCATATATTTT. The chain couples TRBV23-1 to TRBJ1-3; 8 bases agree with TRBD1. TRBV23-1 is classed as an ORF, of uncertain function. V lost 4 bases, J lost 4 bases, and 6 bases stayed unmatched. The CDR3 covers 15 residues.

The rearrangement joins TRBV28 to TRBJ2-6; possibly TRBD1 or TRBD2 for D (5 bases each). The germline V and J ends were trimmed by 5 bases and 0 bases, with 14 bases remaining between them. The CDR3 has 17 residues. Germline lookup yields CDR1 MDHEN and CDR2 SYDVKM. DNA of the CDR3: TGTGCCAGCAGTCCCGTGGGGGTTCCCTCTGGGGCCAACGTCCTGACTTTC. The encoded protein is CASSPVGVPSGANVLTF.

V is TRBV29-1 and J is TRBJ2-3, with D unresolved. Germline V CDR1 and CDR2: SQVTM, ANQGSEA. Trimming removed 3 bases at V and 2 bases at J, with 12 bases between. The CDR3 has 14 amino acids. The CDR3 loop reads CSVDSGSYTDTQYF. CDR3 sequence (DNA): TGCAGCGTTGACTCTGGTAGCTACACAGATACGCAGTATTTT.